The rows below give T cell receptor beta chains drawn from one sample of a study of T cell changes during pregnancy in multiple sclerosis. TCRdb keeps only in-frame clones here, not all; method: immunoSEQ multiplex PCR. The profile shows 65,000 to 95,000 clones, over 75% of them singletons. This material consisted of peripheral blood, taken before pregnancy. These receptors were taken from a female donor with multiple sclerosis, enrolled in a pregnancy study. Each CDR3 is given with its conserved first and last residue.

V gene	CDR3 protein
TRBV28	CASTLGPGREYYEQYF
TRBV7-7	CASSLVGGSSLNEQFF
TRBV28	CASSSPPWSIRFFF
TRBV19	CASRWADHSNQPQHF
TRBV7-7	CASSLGRGTDTQYF
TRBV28	CASSAPDRDQPQHF
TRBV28	CASSFGQVYGYTF
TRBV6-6	CASKPGASYEQYF
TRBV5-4	CASSWDISSTDTQYF
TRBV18	CASSPMAYRGTNYGYTF